This TCR delta chain was recovered during a study of gammadelta T cells in human blood. TCRdb processed the RT-PCR reads again with the CATT caller. The repertoire includes about 320 delta-chain clones, around two fifths of them detected once, and under 30% sits in the top ten. The CDR3 extends over 18 amino acids. The germline gives CDR1 GEAIGNYY, CDR2 EKD. About this clone: A read error may be the cause here, since a much bigger clone is one base away. Distinct nucleotide sequences in the sample also encode this CDR3.

The TCR comes from a newborn. The chain has TRDV2 and TRDJ3; 8 bases fit TRDD3. The sample taken for sequencing was non-Vgamma9Vdelta2 gamma-delta T cells from cord blood. CDR3 sequence (DNA): TGTGCCTGTGACACCCTGGGGGAAAGCTCCTGGGACACTCGACAGATGTTTTTC. This translates into CACDTLGESSWDTRQMFF.